This TCR beta chain stems from a study of OX40 agonist ivuxolimab in advanced cancers. Regarding the research as a whole: Ivuxolimab was an agonistic, fully human IgG2 monoclonal antibody directed against OX40 (CD134), a costimulatory receptor. The purpose of peripheral TCRbeta sequencing was to test whether ivuxolimab changed TCR sequence diversity and led to clonal T-cell expansion. Intravenous ivuxolimab was administered to patients every 2 weeks at six dose levels: 0.01, 0.1, 0.3, 1.5, 3 and 10 mg/kg. A male proportion of around 83% and a mean age of 60 years, ranging from roughly 23 to 80, were recorded for the dose-escalation cohort. The monotherapy dose-escalation portion (N ≈ 50 patients) of the phase I ivuxolimab trial is reported in the paper. Three dose-escalation patients achieved partial responses, one with hepatocellular carcinoma and two with cutaneous melanoma. Of the approximately 54 dose-escalation patients, hepatocellular carcinoma was present in approximately 20, melanoma in around 15, renal cell carcinoma in 9 and head and neck cancer in 9. Prior anti-PD-1, anti-PD-L1 or anti-CTLA-4 therapy was permitted, and 40% of dose-escalation patients had received checkpoint inhibitors.

Comment on this clone: This clone's antigen is unknown. Nothing much larger sits one base from this clone, and base qualities are not available.

CDR1 is given as LNHNV and CDR2 as YYDKDF, both from the germline V gene (reference sequence). The CDR3 runs 16 amino acids, cysteine and phenylalanine included. Only CDR3 DNA is held: 48 bases, read in frame from base 1. V loses 4 bases at its end and J loses 5 bases; junction bases beyond the gene matches: 3. Genomic DNA was extracted from sorted cells for sequencing of the TCRbeta CDR3 region. TCRbeta CDR3 regions were sequenced using the immunoSEQ Assay. The immuneACCESS repertoire file appears here via TCRdb, limited to in-frame rearrangements. These files lack a portion of the clones; in checked studies, under half of the deficit traces to unresolved V genes, and the cause of the others is not known. Within this sample are tens of thousands of clones, with 80% of them counted one time only. The ten largest clones add up to more than 1% of the sample. General study outcomes and caveats: Clonal expansion of both CD4+ and CD8+ blood T cells was observed from baseline to week 6 at doses 0.1 to 3.0 mg/kg. The antigen specificity of the clonally expanded peripheral T cells was not determined. Low levels of normalized T-cell clonal expansion were also shown by some nonresponding patients. On average, CD8+ T cells showed more expanded clones than CD4+ T cells after ivuxolimab. In the 0.1-3.0 mg/kg groups, partial responders were among the patients with the lowest normalized peripheral clonal expansion, particularly in CD8+ T cells.

The trial excluded patients who had a history of autoimmune disease or were on systemic immunosuppression. Peripheral blood for TCR sequencing was collected from all dose cohorts at baseline, on cycle 4 day 1, and on cycle 7 day 1. Samples were obtained from an open-label, multicenter, first-in-human phase I dose-escalation trial of ivuxolimab. Adults with locally advanced or metastatic melanoma, renal cell, hepatocellular, or head and neck squamous cell carcinoma were enrolled in the trial. Before TCR sequencing, CD4+ T cells and CD8+ T cells were sorted from peripheral blood as separate populations.

The sequence was obtained from an adult with an advanced solid tumor such as melanoma, head and neck, liver or kidney cancer. The chain was built from TRBV15 and TRBJ2-3; 16 central nucleotides agree with TRBD2. The sequencing used CD4+ or CD8+ T cells sorted from blood, collected in a trial of the OX40 agonist ivuxolimab. The CDR3 corresponds to CATSTGLAGGVDTQYF. In nucleotide form, the sequence is TGTGCCACCAGCACGGGACTAGCGGGGGGGGTAGATACGCAGTATTTT.